This T cell receptor (beta chain) was captured by sequencing in a study of cytomegalovirus exposure and HLA in healthy donors. Study-wide context: About 82 million unique TCRs from HLA-typed donors were held in an early release of data. General observations from the study: The study flagged approximately 180 TCR beta chains as cytomegalovirus-associated.

In germline, CDR1 is SGHVS, CDR2 FQNEAQ. CDR3 length: 15 amino acids. On this clone itself: The antigen is not known. Sequence at one end of the junction differs from germline and may be a read error.

The PCR contained 60 Vbeta and 13 Jbeta primers. Data came from immunoSEQ multiplex PCR; TCRdb stores just in-frame clones and leaves some out. This listing includes about 210,000 clones. In nominal health when sampled, donors likely had unrecorded immune exposures nonetheless. The sample was PBMCs. The chain joins TRBV7-8 to TRBJ1-3, with D uncertain. This clonotype was obtained from a woman aged 30 to 39 in good health and CMV-seropositive. The CDR3: CAGSLGRGRGNTIYF. CDR3 in DNA: TGTGCCGGCAGCTTAGGCCGGGGTCGAGGAAACACCATATATTTT.